This T cell receptor beta chain emerged from a study of vaccination effects on CD4 cells after COVID-19. In its sample, this clone was seen a few times. Antigen unknown. The assay was immunoSEQ multiplex PCR, and TCRdb's table has in-frame clones only and misses some. The sample carries roughly 20,000 clones, around three quarters recorded once. Viral peptide pools were used in the ViraFEST assay to expand antigen-specific CD4+ T cells, and sequencing came afterward. CD4+ T cells were isolated after around ten days of culture. Around 2.1 million PBMC per well were cultured with around 10 IU/ml IL-2 and around 9.4 ug/ml peptides. The CDR3 sequence is 14 residues long. Looked up from germline, CDR1 is LNHDA and CDR2 is SQIVND (reference sequence). The ends lost 6 bases at V and 5 bases at J; junction bases unmatched: 4.

The source of this sequence is a human donor who received a COVID-19 vaccine. The input for sequencing was CD4+ T cells from PBMCs cultured with HCoV-229E spike peptides, taken before COVID-19 vaccination. The chain links TRBV19 to TRBJ2-2; 9 bases line up with TRBD2. The CDR3 sequence: CASRGLAGTGELFF. The CDR3 nucleotides are TGTGCCAGTAGGGGGCTAGCGGGGACCGGGGAGCTGTTTTTT.